This T cell receptor beta chain was profiled in a study of identical twins (dated by TCRdb to between 2015 and 2016). Background for the entire study: The study deep-sequenced TCR alpha and beta repertoires from monozygotic twins, unrelated adults of various ages and cord blood to test whether fetal clonotypes persist. Replicate twin experiments were performed at different times using different library preparation protocols to rule out contamination. Points the paper makes about the study in general: Abundant cord blood beta clonotypes had fewer insertions, young adult naive repertoires showed a similar but weaker trend, and memory repertoires showed no such trend. Compared with coincidental sharing between unrelated individuals, out-of-frame TCR alpha sequences shared between twins had an excess of sequences with low generation probability. Because the same donors could not be followed over many years, the conclusions relied on cross-sectional statistical analysis. Excess twin sharing in beta out-of-frame sequences was weaker because fewer shared sequences lowered the signal-to-noise ratio. Zero-insertion analyses could be partly confounded by invariant T cells such as MAIT and iNKT, though diverse VJ usage argued against such confounding for most clonotypes. Out-of-frame TCR alpha sharing in monozygotic twins was systematically underestimated by recombination models, whereas sharing between unrelated individuals was in agreement with the recombination models.

Only healthy Caucasian donors were included. The twin cohort consisted of three pairs of female monozygotic twins, all aged roughly 18 to 29 years. Positive isolation kits from Invitrogen were used to isolate the CD4+ and CD8+ T cell populations. There are 13 amino acids in the CDR3, from cysteine to phenylalanine inclusive. CDR3 DNA is the only sequence kept; it has 39 bases, read in frame from the first base. V gives up 4 bases and J gives up 0 bases, and the segment between their germline ends measures 9 bases. The germline V gene (reference sequence) specifies DFQATT as CDR1 and SNEGSKA as CDR2. Concerning this clonotype: Its antigen has not been determined. The input lacks base qualities; no much larger clone sits a single base away.

The library was made by 5' RACE. Sequenced using an Illumina HiSeq 2000. A universal primer binding site was added through template switching, and the final cDNA carried a unique molecular identifier so that TCR cDNA molecules could be counted accurately. First-strand cDNA for TCR alpha and beta chains was synthesized from specific primers in the conserved constant-segment region. Each cDNA library was double barcoded, with a SMART-Mk sample barcode plus Illumina barcodes, to control for contamination. TruSeq adapter sequences along with Illumina sample barcodes were introduced in two successive PCR steps. The TCR alpha and beta cDNA libraries were sequenced on the Illumina HiSeq platform using custom primers. On the authors' methods: Raw reads were processed with MiGEC to extract unique molecular identifiers, and MiXCR was used to determine CDR3 positions. Recombination models were inferred per individual with the repgenHMM and IGoR tools using an EM algorithm. The tcR package in R was used for shared clonotype analysis, with sharing normalized by the product of cloneset sizes. Out-of-frame nonproductive sequences were analyzed to study raw recombination free of thymic and clonal selection effects. TCRdb redid the processing of the public reads, applying fastp at Q25 and MiXCR, and retained in-frame beta chains. Each entry is one CDR3 protein sequence, shown with its most common DNA and genes. For this entry, the V and J calls and clone size follow TCRdb and not the study's own pipeline. This sample lists about 240,000 distinct CDR3 sequences; roughly 7.5% were detected once. In total, the top ten clones hold around 5.4% of the sample.

These same records also appear under a second study, on yellow fever vaccine responses in identical twins. That second publication adds: The authors reported that the T cell response to vaccination in identical twins appeared partly convergent and partly personalized. Focusing on identical twins, the study followed the T cell clones that responded to the vaccine, and did so with precision.

The rearranged segments are TRBV20-1 and TRBJ2-5; TRBD1 is possibly the D segment (5 matching bases). The receptor's source is a woman between 18 and 30 years old in good health. The sample comprised CD8+ T cells sorted from blood. The CDR3 in this case is CSATLDNQETQYF. At the DNA level, the sequence is TGCAGTGCTACCCTGGACAACCAAGAGACCCAGTACTTC.